The 14 T cell receptor beta chains reported below all come from one sample, sequenced in a study of T cell responses to AZD1222 COVID-19 vaccine. The table came from immunoSEQ multiplex PCR; TCRdb's copy has only in-frame clones and leaves some out. The sample gives some 110,000 clones, about 88% of which show up once; about 19% is in the top ten. The sequencing here drew on peripheral blood, taken on day 0 of AZD1222 vaccination. These receptors were obtained from an adult in good health.

The chain employs TRBV29-1 and TRBJ2-1, with D perhaps assigned TRBD1 or TRBD2 (5 bases each). V was shortened by 8 bases and J by 8 bases, with 19 bases between the two germline ends. Germline assignment: CDR1 SQVTM and CDR2 ANQGSEA. The CDR3 runs 13 residues. CDR3 loop: CSWGKARFHEQFF. The CDR3 region has the DNA TGCAGCTGGGGGAAGGCCCGGTTTCATGAGCAGTTCTTC.

The chain has TRBV18 and TRBJ2-3; 14 bases agree with TRBD2. This CDR3 spans 19 amino acids. Germline V lookup: CDR1 KGHSH, CDR2 LQKENI. The V gene end was trimmed by 4 bases and the J gene end by 3 bases; junction bases not matched to a gene: 12. CDR3: CASSLIATSGGAGTDTQYF. The CDR3 DNA reads TGTGCCAGCTCACTCATAGCGACTAGCGGGGGGGCCGGAACAGATACGCAGTATTTT.

The chain joins TRBV5-4 to TRBJ1-2; perhaps TRBD1 as D (6 bases). There are 15 residues in the CDR3. Germline V gene lookup returns CDR1 SGHNT and CDR2 YYREEE (reference sequence). V was clipped by 4 bases and J by 4 bases, with 17 bases between them. The CDR3 reads CASSTVGGGGYGYTF. The CDR3 DNA follows: TGTGCCAGCAGCACGGTTGGGGGCGGGGGCTATGGCTACACCTTC.

The chain links TRBV7-3 to TRBJ2-2; D is undetermined. Trimming removed 7 bases from V and 0 bases from J, with 9 bases in between. This CDR3 comprises 14 residues. Germline CDR1 and CDR2: SGHTA and FQGTGA. CDR3 protein: CASTLRANTGELFF. The CDR3 region has the DNA TGTGCCAGCACCCTTAGGGCGAACACCGGGGAGCTGTTTTTT.

This clone has just one count. Other DNA sequences in the sample encode the same CDR3. The chain employs TRBV25-1 and TRBJ1-1, with 8 bases lining up with TRBD1. The CDR3 has 12 residues. Germline V gene sequence: CDR1 MGHDK, CDR2 SYGVNS. V shed 6 bases and J 4 bases; nucleotides not matched to a gene: 1. The CDR3 coding sequence is TGTGCCAGCAGAGACAGGGGCACTGAAGCTTTCTTT. Translation: CASRDRGTEAFF.

The chain is built from TRBV10-3 and TRBJ2-7, with TRBD1 matching 9 bases. The CDR3 is 17 residues long. The germline V gene encodes CDR1 ENHRY and CDR2 SYGVKD. Trimming took 0 bases from V and 7 from J; bases not matched to a gene: 13. Here the CDR3 DNA reads TGTGCCATCAGTGAGTCGGGGACAGGGCGGGAACTGGGGGAGCAGTACTTC. Its protein is CAISESGTGRELGEQYF.

The chain couples TRBV5-1 to TRBJ1-1; D not certain. The V and J ends lost 0 bases and 2 bases respectively, with 11 bases between them. Germline CDR1 SGHRS, CDR2 YFSETQ. The CDR3 length is 15 residues. The CDR3 bases are TGCGCCAGCAGCTTGGTTGTCAGTCAAAACACTGAAGCTTTCTTT. It encodes CASSLVVSQNTEAFF.

This clone has only one observation. The CDR3 is CASSLVAGGRETQYF. CDR3 DNA: TGTGCCAGCAGCTTAGTTGCGGGGGGGCGAGAGACCCAGTACTTC. This chain joins TRBV7-3 and TRBJ2-5; 9 nucleotides line up with TRBD2. V shed 2 bases, J shed 4 bases, and the junction held 5 bases outside the gene matches. Germline assignment: CDR1 SGHTA and CDR2 FQGTGA. The CDR3 has 15 amino acids.

The V and J genes are TRBV21-1 and TRBJ2-3; the D call TRBD2 from the table was never checked on the DNA. TRBV21-1 is a documented pseudogene. The CDR3 consists of 15 residues. The CDR3 is CASRMRLAGPHTQYF. The CDR3 DNA reads as TGTGCCAGCCGAATGCGGCTAGCGGGGCCCCATACGCAGTATTTT.

V usage is TRBV9 and J usage is TRBJ2-1, with D possibly TRBD2 on 6 matching bases. V dropped 3 bases and J dropped 4 bases, with 17 bases sitting between them. Germline V gives CDR1 SGDLS, CDR2 YYNGEE. The CDR3 length is 16 residues. The CDR3, as DNA: TGTGCCAGCAGCGGGCGGGGAGATAATAATTACAATGAGCAGTTCTTC. Encoded protein: CASSGRGDNNYNEQFF.

The chain carries TRBV15 and TRBJ1-1; the match to TRBD1 covers 8 bases. After removal of 5 bases from V and 11 bases from J, the junction contained 10 bases not matched to a gene. Per the germline V gene, CDR1 is LNHNV and CDR2 is YYDKDF (reference sequence). This CDR3 is 13 amino acids long. CDR3 in DNA: TGTGCCACCAGCCGTAGGGAGACAGGGGTCGCTTTCTTT. This codes for CATSRRETGVAFF.

This clone was found a few times. V usage is TRBV30 and J usage is TRBJ1-4; 8 positions match TRBD1. CDR1 and CDR2 from the germline V gene are GTSNPN and SVGIG (reference sequence). The CDR3 loop spans 11 amino acids. V lost 3 bases and J lost 13; bases outside the gene matches: 4. CDR3 residues: CAWRKGTGLFF. In DNA form, the CDR3 reads TGTGCCTGGAGGAAGGGGACAGGACTGTTTTTT.

This clone came up once. This chain joins TRBV7-2 and TRBJ1-6, with TRBD1 identical over 9 bases. The CDR3 has 17 amino acids. Germline V gives CDR1 SGHTA, CDR2 FQGNSA. The junction had 6 bases not matched to a gene; V was cut back by 4 bases and J by 2 bases. In DNA, the CDR3 is TGTGCCAGCAGCTCGCCCCGGGACAGGGCCTATAATTCACCCCTCCACTTT. Its translation: CASSSPRDRAYNSPLHF. Full variable domain (remainder filled in from reference TRBV7-2 and TRBJ1-6): GAGVSQSPSNKVTEKGKDVELRCDPISGHTALYWYRQSLGQGLEFLIYFQGNSAPDKSGLPSDRFSAERTGGSVSTLTIQRTQQEDSAVYLCASSSPRDRAYNSPLHFGNGTRLTVT.

The chain combines TRBV6-5 with TRBJ1-2, with a possible D match to TRBD1 (5 bases). The CDR3 has 16 residues. V lost 2 bases and J lost 4, with 17 bases in between. The germline gives CDR1 MNHEY, CDR2 SVGAGI. CDR3 amino acids: CASSYTYMKGPYGYTF. The CDR3 nucleotides are TGTGCCAGCAGTTACACATACATGAAGGGACCCTATGGCTACACCTTC.